This paragraph covers one TCR beta chain sequence. Generated by immunoSEQ multiplex PCR, the TCRdb table keeps only in-frame clones and is missing some. The table lists under 200,000 clones, roughly 91% of them singletons, with 1.5% in the top ten. The data were taken from a study of control samples from healthy donors and cancer patients. There are 14 residues in the CDR3. The ends lost 4 bases at V and 5 bases at J; junction bases unmatched: 2. The V gene's germline CDR1 is MNHEY and CDR2 SVGEGT. This clonotype was sampled from a woman between 25 and 40 years old in good health. The sample was blood. V usage is TRBV6-2 or TRBV6-3 and J usage is TRBJ2-3; 11 positions agree with TRBD1. This chain's CDR3 is CASSWTGGQDTQYF. The CDR3 nucleotides read TGTGCCAGCAGTTGGACAGGGGGCCAAGATACGCAGTATTTT.